Included here is one T cell receptor (beta chain) sequence, with context. Its antigen remains unknown. The data are from a study of cytomegalovirus exposure and HLA in healthy donors. Whole-study findings and limits: In a later analysis, CMV-associated beta chains were mostly HLA-associated, it appeared. What a later analysis reportedly showed was that an Asian-associated ancestry cluster had fewer N-insertions than the approximately 700-donor mean.

Germline V gene lookup returns CDR1 SGHNT and CDR2 YENEEA. The CDR3 is 14 amino acids. Trimming took off 1 base at V and 3 bases at J, with 8 bases between the two ends. In the PCR, 60 Vbeta and 13 Jbeta primers were used. The protocol was immunoSEQ multiplex PCR, while the TCRdb copy is restricted to in-frame clones and leaves out a portion. The table records approximately 180,000 clones, roughly 73% of them present only once. This receptor was identified in a woman in her twenties or thirties in good health and CMV-seronegative. This chain connects TRBV11-3 to TRBJ2-3, with unresolved D. The sequencing sample was made of PBMCs. The CDR3 sequence: CASSLASGTDTQYF. CDR3 DNA: TGTGCCAGCAGCTTAGCTTCGGGTACAGATACGCAGTATTTT.